Following are 26 T cell receptor beta chains from one sample sequenced in a study of spatial heterogeneity in lung cancer. The sample's time point: blood at routine non-recurrence follow-up after resection. Unsorted samples of tumor, nontumor lung or frozen PBMC had their whole RNA sequenced. One entry per CDR3 protein, called by TCRdb with MiXCR from the 5' RACE reads. This table has some 120,000 distinct CDR3 sequences, roughly an eighth appearing once. The sequences come from PBMCs, collected at follow-up. All receptors derive from a male donor with early-stage non-small cell lung cancer.

This clonotype was picked up many times. The V and J genes are TRBV29-1 and TRBJ2-3; possibly TRBD1 for D (6 bases). This CDR3 has 14 residues. Per germline, CDR1 SQVTM and CDR2 ANQGSEA. Trimming left V 3 bases short and J 0 bases short, with 10 bases between. The CDR3 DNA reads TGCAGCGTTGAGGACAGTTCTAGCACAGATACGCAGTATTTT. This translates into CSVEDSSSTDTQYF.

V usage is TRBV27 and J usage is TRBJ2-5; TRBD1 is a possible D gene (6 bases). Germline CDR1 MNHEY, CDR2 SMNVEV (reference sequence). The V gene lost 7 bases and the J gene lost 4 bases, with 13 bases spanning the gap. CDR3 length equals 13 residues. The CDR3 DNA sequence: TGTGCCAGCATGGAGACAGGACGAGAGACCCAGTACTTC. Translating gives CASMETGRETQYF.

The V call is TRBV15, the J call TRBJ1-5; TRBD1 aligns across 7 bases. Trimming at V came to 0 bases and at J to 7 bases, leaving 9 bases not matched to a gene. From germline, CDR1 is LNHNV and CDR2 YYDKDF (reference sequence). CDR3 size: 16 residues. The CDR3 sequence is CATSRDLDRVDQPQHF. CDR3 DNA: TGTGCCACCAGCAGAGATTTAGACAGGGTAGACCAGCCCCAGCATTTT. The whole variable domain, remainder taken from reference TRBV15 and TRBJ1-5, is DAMVIQNPRYQVTQFGKPVTLSCSQTLNHNVMYWYQQKSSQAPKLLFHYYDKDFNNEADTPDNFQSRRPNTSFCFLDIRSPGLGDTAMYLCATSRDLDRVDQPQHFGDGTRLSIL.

The CDR3 region is CASSPRGRGGDSPLHF. DNA for the CDR3: TGTGCCAGCAGTCCGCGTGGGAGGGGAGGTGATTCACCCCTCCACTTT. The chain joins TRBV6-5 to TRBJ1-6; a weak D match, TRBD1 (5 bases). The germline V and J ends were trimmed by 5 bases and 8 bases, with 19 bases remaining between them. Germline CDR1 is MNHEY and CDR2 is SVGAGI. The CDR3 runs to 16 residues.

This clonotype was seen ten or more times. One base away lies a much larger clone, so this may be a sequencing read error. This chain connects TRBV6-4 to TRBJ2-3; 7 nucleotides align to TRBD1. The germline V gene has CDR1 MRHNA and CDR2 SNTAGT. J lost 1 base, V lost 6 bases, and 1 base had no gene match. The CDR3 runs to 13 residues. The DNA for the CDR3 is TGTGCCAGCAGCCAGGGGGGCACAGATACGCAGTATTTT. Translated: CASSQGGTDTQYF.

This clonotype has more than one count but fewer than ten. V and J are TRBV20-1 and TRBJ1-2; D is uncertain. The CDR3 has 14 residues. CDR1 is DFQATT and CDR2 is SNEGSKA in the germline V gene (reference sequence). Trimming cost V 6 bases and J 4 bases, with 18 bases left between them. The CDR3 DNA is TGCAGTGCAGAGGACGGCGCCGGGGTCTATGGCTACACCTTC. This encodes CSAEDGAGVYGYTF.

Only a few counts were recorded for this clonotype. The rearrangement uses TRBV20-1 and TRBJ1-2, with D possibly being TRBD1 (6 bases). This CDR3 is 13 amino acids long. V gave up 0 bases and J gave up 3 bases, with 8 bases separating them. Germline-derived CDR1 and CDR2 are DFQATT and SNEGSKA (reference sequence). The CDR3 protein is CSARDPGDYGYTF. The CDR3 DNA is TGCAGTGCTAGAGATCCAGGGGACTATGGCTACACCTTC.

The chain has TRBV18 and TRBJ2-7; D uncertain. There are 12 residues in the CDR3. Between the trimmed V and J ends, which lost 2 bases and 4 bases, there was a span of 6 bases. Germline V gives CDR1 KGHSH, CDR2 LQKENI. CDR3 region: CASSPTTYEQYF. The CDR3 DNA is TGTGCCAGCTCACCAACGACATACGAGCAGTACTTC. The complete variable domain, with remaining parts taken from reference TRBV18 and TRBJ2-7, reads NAGVMQNPRHLVRRRGQEARLRCSPMKGHSHVYWYRQLPEEGLKFMVYLQKENIIDESGMPKERFSAEFPKEGPSILRIQQVVRGDSAAYFCASSPTTYEQYFGPGTRLTVT.

The chain joins TRBV6-5 to TRBJ2-3; D perhaps matches TRBD2 (6 bases). Deletions cut 0 bases from V and 0 bases from J, with 7 bases between. The length of the CDR3 is 15 residues. Germline V gives CDR1 MNHEY, CDR2 SVGAGI. The CDR3 DNA sequence: TGTGCCAGCAGTTACTCCGGGACTAGCACAGATACGCAGTATTTT. Encoded protein: CASSYSGTSTDTQYF.

This clonotype was picked up many times. The genes are TRBV29-1 and TRBJ2-7, with 11 bases that match TRBD1. Per germline, CDR1 SQVTM and CDR2 ANQGSEA. V lost 3 bases to trimming and J lost 2 bases; unmatched junction nucleotides: 3. The length of the CDR3 is 14 residues. The CDR3 loop is CSVDRGQGAYEQYF. In nucleotides, the CDR3 is TGCAGCGTTGATAGGGGACAGGGGGCCTACGAGCAGTACTTC.

The table lists this clonotype with many counts. The chain couples TRBV18 to TRBJ2-5; D is unclear. Germline V CDR1 and CDR2: KGHSH, LQKENI. This CDR3 is built from 12 residues. V lost 3 bases, J lost 1 base, and 3 bases lay in between. Here the CDR3 DNA reads TGTGCCAGCTCACCTGCCCAAGAGACCCAGTACTTC. Its protein is CASSPAQETQYF. The entire variable domain, with the rest obtained from reference TRBV18 and TRBJ2-5, is as follows: NAGVMQNPRHLVRRRGQEARLRCSPMKGHSHVYWYRQLPEEGLKFMVYLQKENIIDESGMPKERFSAEFPKEGPSILRIQQVVRGDSAAYFCASSPAQETQYFGPGTRLLVL.

This clonotype has at least ten counts. The gene calls are TRBV28 and TRBJ1-1; D may be TRBD1 (6 bases). CDR1 is MDHEN, CDR2 SYDVKM, per germline. V shed 6 bases and J shed 13 bases, with 21 bases lying between them. This CDR3 spans 13 amino acids. CDR3 in amino acids: CASRTDRRRRGFF. The CDR3 bases are TGTGCCAGCAGAACAGACAGGCGGCGACGGGGTTTCTTT. Together with reference TRBV28 and TRBJ1-1, the CDR3 gives the full variable domain: DVKVTQSSRYLVKRTGEKVFLECVQDMDHENMFWYRQDPGLGLRLIYFSYDVKMKEKGDIPEGYSVSREKKERFSLILESASTNQTSMYLCASRTDRRRRGFFGQGTRLTVV.

The gene calls are TRBV5-1 and TRBJ2-2; 9 nucleotides line up with TRBD2. V lost 0 bases to trimming and J lost 1 base; unmatched junction nucleotides: 4. This CDR3 has 17 amino acids. Germline CDR1 reads SGHRS; CDR2 reads YFSETQ. In DNA form, the CDR3 reads TGCGCCAGCAGCTTGGGGACTAGCGCCCAGAACACCGGGGAGCTGTTTTTT. Translated: CASSLGTSAQNTGELFF.

This clonotype was found many times. V is TRBV5-1 and J is TRBJ2-7; D possibly corresponds to TRBD1 (6 bases). With 3 bases removed from V and 6 bases from J, the gap between germline ends came to 19 bases. CDR1 and CDR2 from the germline V gene are SGHRS and YFSETQ. The CDR3 consists of 15 residues. The DNA of the CDR3 is TGCGCCAGCAGCTCTACCGGGACACAAAAAGGCGAGCAGTACTTC. Translation: CASSSTGTQKGEQYF.

This clonotype was picked up a small number of times. The J gene is TRBJ2-3, the V gene TRBV7-8, with D unresolved. V was shortened by 5 bases and J by 4 bases, with 10 bases between the two germline ends. The CDR3 extends over 13 amino acids. The germline V gene has CDR1 SGHVS and CDR2 FQNEAQ. The chain's CDR3 is CASSERLADTQYF. The CDR3 coding sequence is TGTGCCAGCAGCGAACGACTGGCAGATACGCAGTATTTT.

The V gene is TRBV20-1, the J gene TRBJ1-2; 8 positions agree with TRBD1. The CDR3 length is 13 residues. V shed 6 bases and J 8 bases; nucleotides not matched to a gene: 11. Germline V lookup: CDR1 DFQATT, CDR2 SNEGSKA (reference sequence). The CDR3 protein is CSASKQGAGGYTF. CDR3 DNA: TGCAGTGCCTCCAAGCAGGGGGCTGGAGGCTACACCTTC.

This clonotype was counted a few times. The chain combines TRBV11-2 with TRBJ2-1; D might be TRBD2 (6 bases). Germline lookup yields CDR1 SGHAT and CDR2 FQNNGV. V was pared by 5 bases and J by 10 bases, with 24 bases between. The CDR3 totals 16 residues. The CDR3 loop reads CASSPPGTSPIGEQFF. The CDR3 coding sequence is TGTGCCAGCAGCCCTCCCGGGACTTCGCCCATCGGGGAGCAGTTCTTC. The variable domain in full, completed from reference TRBV11-2 and TRBJ2-1, reads EAGVAQSPRYKIIEKRQSVAFWCNPISGHATLYWYQQILGQGPKLLIQFQNNGVVDDSQLPKDRFSAERLKGVDSTLKIQPAKLEDSAVYLCASSPPGTSPIGEQFFGPGTRLTVL.

The J gene is TRBJ2-7, the V gene TRBV18, with D possibly matching TRBD1 (6 bases). The CDR3 extends over 14 amino acids. Germline V gene lookup returns CDR1 KGHSH and CDR2 LQKENI. Trimming removed 0 bases at V and 3 bases at J, with 9 bases between. CDR3 residues: CASSPPNRDYEQYF. CDR3 DNA: TGTGCCAGCTCACCACCGAACAGGGACTACGAGCAGTACTTC.

This clonotype was observed a handful of times. This rearrangement joins TRBV11-2 to TRBJ2-1; 10 positions match TRBD1. The ends lost 5 bases at V and 4 bases at J; junction bases unmatched: 5. CDR3 length equals 15 residues. Per germline, CDR1 SGHAT and CDR2 FQNNGV. CDR3 sequence reads: CASSATGQGYNEQFF. In nucleotides, the CDR3 is TGTGCCAGCAGCGCGACGGGACAGGGGTACAATGAGCAGTTCTTC.

The chain uses TRBV11-2 and TRBJ2-7; D is unclear. Germline values: CDR1 SGHAT, CDR2 FQNNGV. With 5 bases removed from V and 2 bases from J, the gap between germline ends came to 7 bases. The CDR3 sequence is 12 residues long. CDR3 DNA sequence: TGTGCCAGCAGCCGGCCCCCCTACGAGCAGTACTTC. It is translated as CASSRPPYEQYF.

This chain joins TRBV5-4 and TRBJ1-5; 7 bases are a match to TRBD1. The CDR3 sequence is 18 residues long. Per the germline V gene, CDR1 is SGHNT and CDR2 is YYREEE (reference sequence). J lost 2 bases, V lost 2 bases, and 13 bases had no gene match. The CDR3 DNA reads TGTGCCAGCAGCTTTTCGTTGACAGGGAAGTATGGCAATCAGCCCCAGCATTTT. This codes for CASSFSLTGKYGNQPQHF.

Ten or more counts support this clonotype. The chain couples TRBV7-2 to TRBJ2-7; D might be TRBD1 (6 bases). Trimming left V 7 bases short and J 4 bases short, with 17 bases between. The CDR3 is made up of 14 amino acids. Germline V lookup: CDR1 SGHTA, CDR2 FQGNSA. DNA for the CDR3: TGTGCCAGCAACCCGGCAGGGGCGAAGTACGAGCAGTACTTC. Protein sequence: CASNPAGAKYEQYF.

This clonotype was observed many times. V is TRBV29-1 and J is TRBJ1-1, with D uncertain. With 5 bases removed from V and 4 bases from J, the gap between germline ends came to 11 bases. Germline V CDR1 and CDR2: SQVTM, ANQGSEA. The CDR3 covers 12 residues. The chain's CDR3 is CSVSSGFTEAFF. The DNA of the CDR3 is TGCAGCGTTTCAAGCGGGTTCACTGAAGCTTTCTTT.

This clonotype was detected a few times. This chain uses TRBV5-8 with TRBJ2-3; D is uncertain. Germline V CDR1 and CDR2: SGHTS, YDEGEE. Trimming cost V 4 bases and J 5 bases, with 11 bases left between them. There are 13 residues in the CDR3. Written as DNA, the CDR3 is TGTGCCAGCAGCATTGGGCACGAAGATACGCAGTATTTT. This codes for CASSIGHEDTQYF.

The chain is built from TRBV10-3 and TRBJ2-2; D is perhaps TRBD2 (6 bases). Between the trimmed V and J ends, which lost 4 bases and 4 bases, there was a span of 13 bases. Germline assignment: CDR1 ENHRY and CDR2 SYGVKD. There are 15 residues in the CDR3. DNA of the CDR3: TGTGCCATCAGTGGCTCGCGGGGAGGCACCGGGGAGCTGTTTTTT. As protein: CAISGSRGGTGELFF.

The sample holds a few counts of this clonotype. The chain links TRBV5-1 to TRBJ2-1, with 9 bases that match TRBD1. The CDR3 is 15 residues long. Germline assignment: CDR1 SGHRS and CDR2 YFSETQ. V lost 2 bases, J lost 9 bases, and 9 bases stayed unmatched. CDR3 nucleotides: TGCGCCAGCAGCTTCGACGGACAGGGGAAAGGTGAGCAGTTCTTC. Translating gives CASSFDGQGKGEQFF.